Listed here are 23 T cell receptor beta chains from one sample, sequenced in a study of T cells in women clearing cervical HPV infection. Data came from immunoSEQ multiplex PCR; TCRdb stores just in-frame clones and leaves some out. Its table records tens of thousands of clones. Specimen: blood buffy coat. These TCRs come from a woman aged 18-70 years with a cervical HPV16 infection that either progressed to CIN3+ or cleared (not recorded which).

With respect to this clone: Coverage ceases 3 residues before the CDR3 finishes, and the germline J gene fills in the end. The chain carries TRBV19 and TRBJ2-3; 11 bases map to TRBD2. Per the germline V gene, CDR1 is LNHDA and CDR2 is SQIVND (reference sequence). The CDR3 length is 15 residues. V lost 6 bases, J lost 3 bases, and 5 bases stayed unmatched. The sequenced CDR3 bases are TGTGCCAGTAGCCTAGCGGGGGGCCATACAGATACG. This gives the protein CASSLAGGHTDT. The entire CDR3 reads CASSLAGGHTDTQYF.

Comments on this clone: Read data end 3 residues before the CDR3 end; the end is taken from the germline J gene. J is TRBJ2-1 and V is TRBV20-1, with TRBD2 matching over 7 bases. Germline V gene sequence: CDR1 DFQATT, CDR2 SNEGSKA (reference sequence). V was pared by 5 bases and J by 5 bases, with 12 bases of the junction left unmatched. This CDR3 region has 15 residues. The sequenced CDR3 bases are TGCAGTGCTGCAGAACTAGCGAGTGGGGACAATGAG. Protein product: CSAAELASGDNE. The whole CDR3 is CSAAELASGDNEQFF.

Points on this clone: Sequencing ends 3 residues short of the CDR3 end; the germline J gene provides the rest. The rearrangement joins TRBV24-1 to TRBJ1-4; 9 nucleotides agree with TRBD1. Germline V gives CDR1 KGHDR, CDR2 SFDVKD. J gave up 5 bases and V 2 bases, and 5 bases lay outside the gene matches. The CDR3 runs to 16 residues. The chain's CDR3 is CATSDSGQGENEKLFF. The part of the CDR3 DNA that was read is TGTGCCACCAGTGATTCGGGACAGGGTGAGAATGAAAAA.

With regard to this clone: Read coverage stops 3 residues before the CDR3 terminus; the germline J gene supplies the remainder. V and J are TRBV7-8 and TRBJ1-1; 7 bases match TRBD1. The CDR3 contains 15 residues. Germline V gene sequence: CDR1 SGHVS, CDR2 FQNEAQ. V shed 5 bases and J 2 bases; nucleotides not matched to a gene: 8. CDR3 DNA, as far as it was read: TGTGCCAGCAGCCCCCGGGACAGAAGAAACACTGAA. Protein product: CASSPRDRRNTE. The full CDR3 is CASSPRDRRNTEAFF.

A word on this clone: The observed sequence ends 3 residues before the CDR3 terminus, with the missing tail filled in from the germline J gene. The chain combines TRBV20-1 with TRBJ2-5; 9 positions agree with TRBD2. The V and J ends lost 4 bases and 4 bases, in that order; junction bases with no gene match: 4. This CDR3 contains 13 residues. In germline, CDR1 is DFQATT, CDR2 SNEGSKA (reference sequence). CDR3 loop: CSATRTSVETQYF. CDR3 DNA (partial): TGCAGTGCTACCCGGACTAGCGTAGAGACC.

Concerning this clone itself: The CDR3 end falls 3 residues outside the read, so it is completed with the germline J gene. The chain carries TRBV5-1 and TRBJ2-5; TRBD2 matches at 10 bases. From germline, CDR1 is SGHRS and CDR2 YFSETQ. The trim removed 2 bases at V and 4 bases at J, leaving 5 bases unmatched. The CDR3 runs 15 residues. CDR3 DNA, as far as it was read: TGCGCCAGCAGCTTTAGCGGGGGGCGAGGAGAGACC. Translation gives CASSFSGGRGET. The CDR3 as a whole reads CASSFSGGRGETQYF.

About this clone itself: The read ends 3 residues shy of where the CDR3 ends; the end is completed using the germline J gene. The rearrangement uses TRBV2 and TRBJ2-7; D perhaps matches TRBD1 (5 bases). From germline, CDR1 is SNHLY and CDR2 FYNNEI. The V gene lost 4 bases and the J gene lost 1 base, with 14 bases spanning the gap. CDR3 size: 15 residues. Incomplete CDR3 DNA: TGTGCCAGCAGTGTAGACAGATACATATCCTACGAG. Translation gives CASSVDRYISYE. From start to end, the CDR3 is CASSVDRYISYEQYF.

This chain's CDR3 is CSAMSGSWAANQPQHF. CDR3 DNA (partial): TGCAGTGCTATGTCGGGGAGCTGGGCAGCAAATCAGCCC. This chain connects TRBV20-1 to TRBJ1-5; D is unresolved. From the germline J gene comes the end of the CDR3, since the read stops 3 residues before it. CDR1 and CDR2 from the germline V gene are DFQATT and SNEGSKA (reference sequence). The CDR3 consists of 16 residues. Trimming removed 4 bases from V and 4 bases from J, with 20 bases in between.

As for this clone: The observed sequence ends 3 residues before the CDR3 terminus, with the missing tail filled in from the germline J gene. The rearrangement joins TRBV2 to TRBJ1-2; D ambiguous. The CDR3 runs 12 residues. Germline CDR1 is SNHLY and CDR2 is FYNNEI. The ends were cut back, 3 bases at V and 5 bases at J, with 7 bases in the middle. CDR3 bases read: TGTGCCAGCAGTGACAGGCCATATGGC. It is translated as CASSDRPYG. The whole CDR3 is CASSDRPYGYTF.

About this clone: The read comes to an end 3 residues before the CDR3 does, leaving the germline J gene to fill in the end. The chain recombines TRBV20-1 with TRBJ2-1, with D tentatively TRBD2 (6 bases). Germline CDR1 and CDR2: DFQATT and SNEGSKA (reference sequence). The CDR3 sequence is 15 residues long. V dropped 0 bases and J dropped 7 bases, with 16 bases sitting between them. CDR3 bases read: TGCAGTGCTAGAGACCGGGCGGGGATGGGGAATGAG. Amino acid sequence: CSARDRAGMGNE. Given in full, the CDR3 is CSARDRAGMGNEQFF.

CDR3 sequence reads: CASSVLDRGDYGYTF. Partial CDR3 DNA: TGTGCCAGCAGCGTACTTGACAGGGGGGACTATGGC. This sequence joins TRBV9 and TRBJ1-2, with 9 bases fitting TRBD1. Read coverage stops 3 residues before the CDR3 terminus; the germline J gene supplies the remainder. The CDR3 extends over 15 amino acids. Trimming at V came to 1 base and at J to 3 bases, leaving 4 bases not matched to a gene. Germline V CDR1 and CDR2: SGDLS, YYNGEE.

Details on this clone: The sequence runs out 3 residues before the end of the CDR3; the remainder is reconstructed from the germline J gene. V usage is TRBV2 and J usage is TRBJ1-1, with D perhaps matching TRBD1 (5 bases). The germline V gene encodes CDR1 SNHLY and CDR2 FYNNEI. V lost 3 bases to trimming and J lost 2 bases, with 13 bases between them. The length of the CDR3 is 15 residues. Partial CDR3 DNA: TGTGCCAGCAGTGAGGTGGGGCTCCTTAACACTGAA. Translating gives CASSEVGLLNTE. The whole CDR3 sequence reads CASSEVGLLNTEAFF.

Partial CDR3 DNA: TGTGCCAGCAGCTCCCGGCGGGGCACCTACGAG. Amino acid sequence: CASSSRRGTYE. The full CDR3 sequence reads CASSSRRGTYEQYF. The chain combines TRBV7-9 with TRBJ2-7, with D perhaps matching TRBD2 (6 bases). Read data end 3 residues before the CDR3 end; the end is taken from the germline J gene. V dropped 4 bases and J dropped 2 bases, with 12 bases sitting between them. Germline V gene sequence: CDR1 SEHNR, CDR2 FQNEAQ (reference sequence). The CDR3 sequence is 14 residues long.

Details on this clone: The read is 3 residues too short to cover the CDR3 end, so that end is filled in from the germline J gene. V usage is TRBV19 and J usage is TRBJ1-2; D uncertain. The V end lost 3 bases, the J end lost 4 bases, and 18 bases lay between the germline ends. The CDR3 is made up of 16 amino acids. CDR1 is LNHDA and CDR2 is SQIVND in the germline V gene (reference sequence). CDR3 sequence reads: CASSINRARVAYGYTF. The sequenced part of the CDR3 DNA is TGTGCCAGTAGTATCAACCGGGCGCGGGTAGCCTATGGC. Supplemented by reference TRBV19 and TRBJ1-2, the full variable domain reads DGGITQSPKYLFRKEGQNVTLSCEQNLNHDAMYWYRQDPGQGLRLIYYSQIVNDFQKGDIAEGYSVSREKKESFPLTVTSAQKNPTAFYLCASSINRARVAYGYTFGSGTRLTVV.

Comments on this clone: The read halts 3 residues ahead of the CDR3 end, with the missing end drawn from the germline J gene. The chain uses TRBV12-3 or TRBV12-4 and TRBJ2-2, with D uncertain. V lost 3 bases and J lost 7, with 12 bases in between. The CDR3 is made up of 14 amino acids. The part of the CDR3 DNA that was read is TGTGCCAGCAGTTTCGGTAGCCAGAACGGGGAG. Its protein is CASSFGSQNGE. The complete CDR3 sequence is CASSFGSQNGELFF.

To note about this clone: The read ends 3 residues early relative to the CDR3; the germline J gene fills the gap. The rearrangement joins TRBV2 to TRBJ1-2; 8 bases line up with TRBD1. The germline CDR1 and CDR2 sequences are SNHLY and FYNNEI. The CDR3 contains 14 residues. Trimming removed 4 bases from V and 3 bases from J; junction bases left unmatched: 4. CDR3 DNA, as far as it was read: TGTGCCAGCAGTGGGACAGGGTTGGACTATGGC. Translating it yields CASSGTGLDYG. The whole CDR3 sequence is CASSGTGLDYGYTF.

A word on this clone: From the germline J gene comes the end of the CDR3, since the read stops 3 residues before it. The chain has TRBV4-1 and TRBJ2-1; TRBD2 matches at 9 bases. Trimming at V came to 3 bases and at J to 3 bases, leaving 9 bases not matched to a gene. Germline V gives CDR1 MGHRA, CDR2 YSYEKL. The CDR3 is 17 residues long. The DNA read from the CDR3 is TGCGCCAGCAGCCATGTGGTGGCTAGCGGGATCTACAATGAG. Protein: CASSHVVASGIYNE. The entire CDR3 protein reads CASSHVVASGIYNEQFF.

As regards this clone: The read terminates 3 residues before the CDR3 end, so the remaining end is supplied by the germline J gene. The rearrangement uses TRBV6-2 or TRBV6-3 and TRBJ2-1; 8 bases align to TRBD2. CDR3 length: 16 amino acids. J lost 3 bases, V lost 0 bases, and 4 bases had no gene match. The V gene's germline CDR1 is MNHEY and CDR2 SVGEGT. CDR3 loop: CASSYSQRGSYNEQFF. The covered CDR3 bases are TGTGCCAGCAGTTACTCCCAGCGGGGGAGCTACAATGAG.

The part of the CDR3 DNA that was read is TGTGCCAGCAGCCGTCAGGAGGACTATGGC. Translating it yields CASSRQEDYG. The entire CDR3 protein is CASSRQEDYGYTF. V gene TRBV14 combines with J gene TRBJ1-2; no definite D call. The read stops 3 residues short of the end of the CDR3; the missing end is completed from the germline J gene. Germline CDR1 SGHDN, CDR2 FVKESK. The CDR3 is 13 amino acids. V lost 4 bases to trimming and J lost 3 bases, with 9 bases between them.

As to this clone: The sequenced fragment ends 3 residues before the CDR3 boundary, so the rest is inferred from the germline J gene. The V and J genes are TRBV29-1 and TRBJ2-6; the match to TRBD1 covers 7 bases. V trimming: 4 bases; J trimming: 2 bases; junction bases outside the gene matches: 2. Germline CDR1 reads SQVTM; CDR2 reads ANQGSEA. This CDR3 contains 14 residues. CDR3 loop: CSVGDRAGANVLTF. The DNA read from the CDR3 is TGCAGCGTTGGTGACAGGGCTGGGGCCAACGTC.

Regarding this clone: The CDR3 end is not reached by the read, which stops 3 residues before it; the germline J gene fills it in. V gene TRBV10-3 combines with J gene TRBJ2-5, with TRBD1 matching over 7 bases. J gave up 1 base and V 2 bases, and 4 bases lay outside the gene matches. Germline values: CDR1 ENHRY, CDR2 SYGVKD. This CDR3 has 15 amino acids. This chain's CDR3 is CAISEQTGAQETQYF. The DNA read from the CDR3 is TGTGCCATCAGTGAGCAAACAGGGGCCCAAGAGACC.

For this clone: The read is 3 residues too short to cover the CDR3 end, so that end is filled in from the germline J gene. V is TRBV5-1 and J is TRBJ2-5; TRBD1 agrees at 9 bases. The CDR3 runs to 14 residues. V shed 7 bases, J shed 6 bases, and the junction held 10 bases outside the gene matches. Germline V gives CDR1 SGHRS, CDR2 YFSETQ. Partial CDR3 DNA: TGCGCCAGCTTACCCGGGACAGGGAGCCAGACC. The encoded protein is CASLPGTGSQT. The complete CDR3 protein is CASLPGTGSQTQYF.

Regarding this clone: Read sequence stops 3 residues before the CDR3 end, and the germline J gene provides the missing end. This sequence joins TRBV4-2 and TRBJ2-7, with 15 bases lining up with TRBD2. The germline V gene has CDR1 LGHNA and CDR2 YNFKEQ. There are 18 residues in the CDR3. Trimming removed 4 bases from V and 3 bases from J; junction bases left unmatched: 10. The CDR3 bases that were read are TGTGCCAGCAGCCCGGGACTAGCGGGAGGTACCAGATACTACGAG. The encoded protein is CASSPGLAGGTRYYE. The entire CDR3 is CASSPGLAGGTRYYEQYF.